The clone carrying this TCR beta chain showed up just a few times. Trimming removed 5 bases from V and 0 bases from J, with 9 bases in between. The germline V gene has CDR1 SGHRS and CDR2 YFSETQ. The CDR3 is made up of 14 amino acids. TCRdb called the RT-PCR reads again in MiXCR, with one record for every CDR3 protein. The top ten clones hold under 14% of a sample with hundreds of thousands of distinct CDR3 sequences, about a sixth of them seen once. This sample was included in a study of response to subunit inactivated influenza vaccine. The rearrangement joins TRBV5-1 to TRBJ1-5, with a tentative D call TRBD1 (5 bases). The clonotype was recovered from a man aged 45 to 65 who received an inactivated influenza vaccine. The sequenced sample was PBMCs from blood, obtained 11 to 12 days after vaccination. The CDR3 region is CASSVRASNQPQHF. The CDR3 nucleotides are TGCGCCAGCAGTGTCAGGGCTAGCAATCAGCCCCAGCATTTT.